A selection of T cell receptor beta chains follows, all from one sample in a study of blood T cell repertoires in COVID-19. The protocol was immunoSEQ multiplex PCR, while the TCRdb copy is restricted to in-frame clones and leaves out a portion. The repertoire has some 200,000 clones, 75% to 80% of them found once; the top ten carry around 24%. The specimen sequenced was peripheral blood. The receptor source for this set is a woman in her 70s with acute or convalescent COVID-19. Both conserved end residues are part of each CDR3. The D gene is left open where the match is weak. Clone size appears in some rows only: once, few, many, or a class for an expanded clone.

V: TRBV5-1; size: .; length: 16; D: .; J: TRBJ2-2; DNA: TGCGCCAGCAGCTTGTCGGAACTCGGGGGGCCCGGGGAGCTGTTTTTT; CDR3: CASSLSELGGPGELFF
V: TRBV15; size: .; length: 15; D: TRBD1; J: TRBJ1-5; DNA: TGTGCCACCAGCAGAGACCTAGACAGGGGACGTCCCCAGCATTTT; CDR3: CATSRDLDRGRPQHF
V: TRBV25-1; size: .; length: 14; D: .; J: TRBJ2-3; DNA: TGTGCCAGCAGTGACTCCGCCGGGACAGATACGCAGTATTTT; CDR3: CASSDSAGTDTQYF
V: TRBV29-1; size: .; length: 16; D: TRBD1; J: TRBJ1-2; DNA: TGCAGCGTTGACGAATGGGGGACAGGGTCGAAACACGGCTACACCTTC; CDR3: CSVDEWGTGSKHGYTF
V: TRBV7-2; size: .; length: 14; D: .; J: TRBJ2-3; DNA: TGTGCCAGCAGCCCTGGGGGGAGCACAGATACGCAGTATTTT; CDR3: CASSPGGSTDTQYF
V: TRBV12-3/TRBV12-4; size: .; length: 12; D: TRBD1; J: TRBJ1-1; DNA: TGTGCCAGCAGCCGGACAGGGGGGTTGGCTTTCTTT; CDR3: CASSRTGGLAFF
V: TRBV15; size: .; length: 14; D: .; J: TRBJ1-2; DNA: TGTGCCACCAGCAATCCGTTTAAACCCAGTGGCTACACCTTC; CDR3: CATSNPFKPSGYTF
V: TRBV2; size: .; length: 14; D: .; J: TRBJ2-5; DNA: TGTGCCAGCAGTGATTCCGGGTCCCAAGAGACCCAGTACTTC; CDR3: CASSDSGSQETQYF
V: TRBV24-1; size: .; length: 16; D: TRBD2; J: TRBJ2-1; DNA: TGTGCCACCAGTGAGTCTAGCGGGGGGAGACACAATGAGCAGTTCTTC; CDR3: CATSESSGGRHNEQFF
V: TRBV5-5; size: once; length: 15; D: .; J: TRBJ1-1; DNA: TGTGCCAGCAGCTCTGTTATAAACTCGGGCACTGAAGCTTTCTTT; CDR3: CASSSVINSGTEAFF
V: TRBV5-1; size: .; length: 15; D: TRBD1; J: TRBJ1-2; DNA: TGCGCCAGCAGCTTGGGGGACAGGGGTATGTTTGGCTACACCTTC; CDR3: CASSLGDRGMFGYTF
V: TRBV6-5; size: .; length: 14; D: .; J: TRBJ1-2; DNA: TGTGCCAGCCAGGGGCTTCGCAATAACTATGGCTACACCTTC; CDR3: CASQGLRNNYGYTF
V: TRBV19; size: .; length: 16; D: .; J: TRBJ2-1; DNA: TGTGCCAGTAGTACCGGGCAGGGCAACTCCTACAATGAGCAGTTCTTC; CDR3: CASSTGQGNSYNEQFF
V: TRBV5-1; size: .; length: 15; D: TRBD2; J: TRBJ2-3; DNA: TGCGCCAGCAGCCCGGGACTAGCGGCCACAGATACGCAGTATTTT; CDR3: CASSPGLAATDTQYF
V: TRBV3-1/TRBV3-2; size: .; length: 17; D: .; J: TRBJ1-1; DNA: TGTGCCAGCAGCCAAGAGGGAGGAGCCTCCGTGAACACTGAAGCTTTCTTT; CDR3: CASSQEGGASVNTEAFF
V: TRBV6-1; size: .; length: 16; D: .; J: TRBJ2-1; DNA: TGTGCCAGCAGTGAGGAGGGACAGAATTTTTACAATGAGCAGTTCTTC; CDR3: CASSEEGQNFYNEQFF
V: TRBV6-1; size: .; length: 15; D: .; J: TRBJ1-4; DNA: TGTGCCAGCAGTGAAGCATCCAACTCTAATGAAAAACTGTTTTTT; CDR3: CASSEASNSNEKLFF
V: TRBV10-1; size: .; length: 14; D: .; J: TRBJ2-3; DNA: TGCGCCAGCAGTGGGAGCTTAGCTACAGATACGCAGTATTTT; CDR3: CASSGSLATDTQYF
V: TRBV3-1/TRBV3-2; size: .; length: 17; D: .; J: TRBJ1-3; DNA: TGTGCCAGCAGCCCTCCACCGCAGGCGATCTCTGGAAACACCATATATTTT; CDR3: CASSPPPQAISGNTIYF
V: TRBV15; size: once; length: 15; D: TRBD2; J: TRBJ2-2; DNA: TGTGCCACCAGCAGGGGACTAGCGGCCACCGGGGAGCTGTTTTTT; CDR3: CATSRGLAATGELFF
V: TRBV6-5; size: .; length: 14; D: TRBD1; J: TRBJ2-2; DNA: TGTGCCAGCAGGAGACAGGGGCGAACCGGGGAGCTGTTTTTT; CDR3: CASRRQGRTGELFF
V: TRBV19; size: .; length: 15; D: TRBD2; J: TRBJ2-1; DNA: TGTGCCAGTAGTATTAGGGCTAGCGGGAGCTATGAGCAGTTCTTC; CDR3: CASSIRASGSYEQFF
V: TRBV28; size: .; length: 18; D: TRBD2; J: TRBJ2-1; DNA: TGTGCCAGCAGTTTCAGGTTCTCCTCGGGACTAGCGGCTGATGAGCAGTTCTTC; CDR3: CASSFRFSSGLAADEQFF
V: TRBV6-5; size: .; length: 13; D: .; J: TRBJ2-7; DNA: TGTGCCAGCACCCCGGACAGAATCTACGGGCAGTACTTC; CDR3: CASTPDRIYGQYF
V: TRBV9; size: .; length: 15; D: .; J: TRBJ2-1; DNA: TGTGCCAGCCGGCCCCAGCATCTAACGGGCAATGAGCAGTTCTTC; CDR3: CASRPQHLTGNEQFF
V: TRBV7-8; size: .; length: 13; D: .; J: TRBJ2-7; DNA: TGTGCCAGCAGCTTTGGGGAGCTCTACGAGCAGTACTTC; CDR3: CASSFGELYEQYF
V: TRBV7-2; size: .; length: 15; D: TRBD2; J: TRBJ2-7; DNA: TGTGCCAGCACCCCCAGACTAGCGGGAAACTACGAGCAGTACTTC; CDR3: CASTPRLAGNYEQYF
V: TRBV4-1; size: .; length: 17; D: TRBD2; J: TRBJ2-5; DNA: TGCGCCAGCAGCCAAGGGGGAGGGATTGGCCTGGGAGAGACCCAGTACTTC; CDR3: CASSQGGGIGLGETQYF
V: TRBV19; size: .; length: 13; D: .; J: TRBJ2-1; DNA: TGTGCCACTAGGGAGCGGTCCTACAATGAGCAGTTCTTC; CDR3: CATRERSYNEQFF
V: TRBV5-4; size: few; length: 13; D: .; J: TRBJ2-7; DNA: TGTGCCAGCAGCACGGACAGCTCCTACGAGCAGTACTTC; CDR3: CASSTDSSYEQYF
V: TRBV7-2; size: few; length: 16; D: TRBD1; J: TRBJ2-7; DNA: TGTGCCAGCAGCTTAGAGGGACAGGGGTTCCCCTACGAGCAGTACTTC; CDR3: CASSLEGQGFPYEQYF
V: TRBV30; size: .; length: 14; D: .; J: TRBJ1-2; DNA: TGTGCCTGGAACCCGGAGTTGGCCCACTATGGCTACACCTTC; CDR3: CAWNPELAHYGYTF
V: TRBV19; size: .; length: 14; D: TRBD2; J: TRBJ2-1; DNA: TGTGCCAGTAGTATGGGGACTAGCTACAATGAGCAGTTCTTC; CDR3: CASSMGTSYNEQFF
V: TRBV5-1; size: many; length: 15; D: .; J: TRBJ2-7; DNA: TGCGCCAGCAGCTTGGAGGGGATGATTAGCTACGAGCAGTACTTC; CDR3: CASSLEGMISYEQYF
V: TRBV3-1/TRBV3-2; size: .; length: 15; D: .; J: TRBJ1-5; DNA: TGTGCCAGCAGCCAATCGCCCTATAGCAATCAGCCCCAGCATTTT; CDR3: CASSQSPYSNQPQHF
V: TRBV7-2; size: few; length: 14; D: TRBD2; J: TRBJ2-7; DNA: TGTGCCAGCAGCCGGCCGGGGGGATTATACGAGCAGTACTTC; CDR3: CASSRPGGLYEQYF
V: TRBV11-3; size: .; length: 13; D: .; J: TRBJ1-1; DNA: TGTGCCAGCAGCCCGACACCGGGACATGAAGCTTTCTTT; CDR3: CASSPTPGHEAFF
V: TRBV7-9; size: .; length: 16; D: TRBD1; J: TRBJ2-7; DNA: TGTGCCAGCAGCTTATTTTCGGGACAGGGGTCCTACGAGCAGTACTTC; CDR3: CASSLFSGQGSYEQYF
V: TRBV5-1; size: .; length: 15; D: .; J: TRBJ2-3; DNA: TGCGCCAGCAGCTTTGACCCCGGGAGCACAGATACGCAGTATTTT; CDR3: CASSFDPGSTDTQYF
V: TRBV27; size: .; length: 15; D: .; J: TRBJ1-4; DNA: TGTGCCAGCAGGAAATCAGGGGCAACTAATGAAAAACTGTTTTTT; CDR3: CASRKSGATNEKLFF
V: TRBV21-1; size: .; length: 15; D: .; J: TRBJ2-7; DNA: TGTGCCACTAGTTCCCCGGGACTAGCCTATTACGAGCAGTACTTC; CDR3: CATSSPGLAYYEQYF
V: TRBV5-8; size: .; length: 19; D: TRBD2; J: TRBJ2-1; DNA: TGTGCCAGCAGCCCGTGGACTAGCGGGAGTGTAATGTCATACAATGAGCAGTTCTTC; CDR3: CASSPWTSGSVMSYNEQFF